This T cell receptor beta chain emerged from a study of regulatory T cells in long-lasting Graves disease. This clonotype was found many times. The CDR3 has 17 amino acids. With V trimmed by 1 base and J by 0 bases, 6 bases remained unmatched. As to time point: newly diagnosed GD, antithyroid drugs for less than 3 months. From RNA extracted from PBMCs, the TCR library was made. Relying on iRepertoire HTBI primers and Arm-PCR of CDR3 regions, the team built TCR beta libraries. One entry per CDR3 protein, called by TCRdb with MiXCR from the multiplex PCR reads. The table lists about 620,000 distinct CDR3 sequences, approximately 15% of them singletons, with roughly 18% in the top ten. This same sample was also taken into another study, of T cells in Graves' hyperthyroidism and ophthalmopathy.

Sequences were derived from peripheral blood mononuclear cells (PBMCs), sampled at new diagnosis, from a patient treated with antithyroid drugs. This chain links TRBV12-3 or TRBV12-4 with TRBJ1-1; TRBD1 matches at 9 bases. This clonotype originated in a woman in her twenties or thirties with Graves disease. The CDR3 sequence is CASSLDRGLRMNTEAFF. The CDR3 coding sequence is TGTGCCAGCAGTTTAGACAGGGGGCTTCGAATGAACACTGAAGCTTTCTTT.